A single sample gave rise to the 10 T cell receptor beta chains below, sequenced in a study of blood T cells in healthy people across ages. The use of a sample-barcoded 5' primer and a J-beta primer mix characterized a second PCR of 7 to 11 cycles. From the 5' RACE reads, TCRdb called clonotypes with MiXCR, one entry per CDR3 protein. Here the sample spans about 1 million distinct CDR3 sequences, 45% being singletons. The specimen was blood. These receptors came from a woman aged 55-75 years in good health.

This clonotype showed up just a few times. CDR3 sequence: CASSQGTLETQYF. The CDR3 nucleotides are TGCGCCAGCAGCCAAGGGACTTTGGAGACCCAGTACTTC. This chain connects TRBV4-1 to TRBJ2-5; TRBD2 is a possible D gene (5 bases). Trimming left V 1 base short and J 5 bases short, with 8 bases between. This CDR3 comprises 13 residues. The germline V gene encodes CDR1 MGHRA and CDR2 YSYEKL.

The chain is built from TRBV9 and TRBJ2-7, with D perhaps TRBD2 (6 bases). Germline loops: CDR1 SGDLS, CDR2 YYNGEE. V lost 3 bases and J lost 2, with 12 bases in between. This CDR3 region has 14 residues. The CDR3 DNA is TGTGCCAGCAGCGGGGGAGGAAAGGCCTACGAGCAGTACTTC. Its translation is CASSGGGKAYEQYF.

This clonotype has only a few counts. The V gene is TRBV28, the J gene TRBJ2-7; 10 bases agree with TRBD2. Germline trimming cut 6 bases from V and 1 base from J; bases unmatched to any gene: 9. This CDR3 is 16 amino acids long. Germline V gene data show CDR1 as MDHEN and CDR2 as SYDVKM. CDR3 nucleotide sequence: TGTGCCAGCAGCGAGCGGGAGGGTCTAATTTCCTACGAGCAGTACTTC. Its translation: CASSEREGLISYEQYF.

This clonotype was detected a few times. The J gene is TRBJ2-4, the V gene TRBV11-2, with D perhaps matching TRBD2 (5 bases). CDR3 size: 13 residues. V was shortened by 5 bases and J by 9 bases, with 14 bases between the two germline ends. Looked up from germline, CDR1 is SGHAT and CDR2 is FQNNGV. The DNA for the CDR3 is TGTGCCAGCAGCCACGCTAGGAGGAGCATTCAGTACTTC. It encodes CASSHARRSIQYF.

The chain has TRBV4-2 and TRBJ2-5, with TRBD2 as a possible D gene (6 bases). The germline gives CDR1 LGHNA, CDR2 YNFKEQ. V was pared by 0 bases and J by 11 bases, with 19 bases between. The CDR3 extends over 15 amino acids. The CDR3 loop is CASSQDPRGNNEQYF. CDR3 coding DNA: TGTGCCAGCAGCCAAGATCCACGCGGGAACAATGAGCAGTACTTC.

The chain uses TRBV6-4 and TRBJ1-6, with D perhaps TRBD1 (5 bases). The CDR3 totals 13 residues. Germline V gene data show CDR1 as MRHNA and CDR2 as SNTAGT. V gave up 3 bases and J gave up 11 bases, with 11 bases separating them. The CDR3 loop is CASSETVETPLHF. The CDR3 DNA reads as TGTGCCAGCAGTGAGACAGTAGAGACACCCCTCCACTTT.

This clonotype came up a few times. The chain uses TRBV11-2 and TRBJ2-5; 10 bases agree with TRBD2. The better agreement between TRBJ2-7 and the DNA end casts doubt on the J call. The length of the CDR3 is 16 residues. The germline CDR1 and CDR2 sequences are SGHAT and FQNNGV. Written as DNA, the CDR3 is TGTGCCAGCAGCTTAGGTTCGCTAGCGGGAGTTTCCGAGCAGTACTTC. It specifies CASSLGSLAGVSEQYF.

The genes are TRBV27 and TRBJ2-7, with D possibly being TRBD2 (6 bases). The CDR3 length is 14 residues. Trimming stripped 10 bases from V and 3 bases from J, with 19 bases between. Germline loops: CDR1 MNHEY, CDR2 SMNVEV (reference sequence). CDR3 bases: TGTGCCACCAAGGAGGAGTTGGGGGGCTACGAGCAGTACTTC. It encodes CATKEELGGYEQYF.

This clonotype was seen a few times. The V gene is TRBV27, the J gene TRBJ2-7; a weak D match, TRBD2 (7 bases). The germline V gene has CDR1 MNHEY and CDR2 SMNVEV (reference sequence). The CDR3 contains 17 residues. The ends were cut back, 3 bases at V and 3 bases at J, with 21 bases in the middle. In DNA form, the CDR3 reads TGTGCCAGCAGTTTCAGGGGCCCTAGCGGAAAAAACTACGAGCAGTACTTC. It specifies CASSFRGPSGKNYEQYF.

The genes are TRBV7-6 and TRBJ1-1; no definite D call. V lost 2 bases, J lost 0 bases, and 13 bases lay in between. The CDR3 loop spans 16 amino acids. Germline CDR1 SGHVS, CDR2 FNYEAQ. The chain's CDR3 is CASSLTGSAMNTEAFF. CDR3 DNA sequence: TGTGCCAGCAGCTTAACGGGTTCGGCGATGAACACTGAAGCTTTCTTT.